This TCR beta chain was profiled in a study of blood T cell repertoires in COVID-19. Whole-study context: The samples span acute and convalescent COVID-19 from the United States, Italy and Spain. Sources were T cells, B-cell-depleted T cells, or PBMCs; the material itself was cDNA or gDNA.

Original handling: Reference gene primer amplification gave nucleated cell count estimates. Sequencing was performed with immunoSEQ multiplex PCR; in TCRdb, only in-frame clones are kept and a portion is missing. V, J and clone size derive from that table, while D and trimming were established from the DNA sequence. The sample has fewer than 100,000 clones; approximately 86% are singletons. The ends lost 5 bases at V and 4 bases at J; junction bases unmatched: 6. The CDR3 is 16 residues long. Germline V gene lookup returns CDR1 PRHDT and CDR2 FYEKMQ (reference sequence). The clonotype was recovered from a man in his sixties with acute or convalescent COVID-19. Sequenced input: peripheral blood. This chain joins TRBV13 and TRBJ2-3, with 13 bases aligning to TRBD2. In DNA, the CDR3 is TGTGCCAGCAGCCCACGGACTAGCGGGAGTGCAGATACGCAGTATTTT. It translates to CASSPRTSGSADTQYF. Complete variable domain (other parts from reference TRBV13 and TRBJ2-3): AAGVIQSPRHLIKEKRETATLKCYPIPRHDTVYWYQQGPGQDPQFLISFYEKMQSDKGSIPDRFSAQQFSDYHSELNMSSLELGDSALYFCASSPRTSGSADTQYFGPGTRLTVL.